The 8 T cell receptor beta chains below come from one sample, sequenced in a study of T cell responses to AZD1222 COVID-19 vaccine. Profiling relied on immunoSEQ multiplex PCR, and the TCRdb table lists in-frame clones only, not all of them. The data contain roughly 180,000 clones, roughly 94% of them singletons. This specimen consisted of peripheral blood, obtained 28 days after the second AZD1222 dose. These receptors originate from an adult who received the AZD1222 COVID-19 vaccine.

The CDR3 protein is CASSHERGDYGYTF. The CDR3 coding sequence is TGCGCCAGCAGCCACGAAAGGGGGGACTATGGCTACACCTTC. The rearrangement links TRBV4-3 to TRBJ1-2; TRBD1 might be the D (6 bases). Deletions cut 3 bases from V and 3 bases from J, with 11 bases between. Germline CDR1 LGHNA, CDR2 YSLEER. The CDR3 extends over 14 amino acids.

This clone has only a few counts. The rearrangement uses TRBV5-1 and TRBJ1-6; weak D call: TRBD1 (5 bases). This CDR3 has 15 amino acids. Germline CDR1 reads SGHRS; CDR2 reads YFSETQ. V was pared by 7 bases and J by 9 bases, with 20 bases between. The CDR3 region has the DNA TGCGCCAGCCGCGGGACCGGGACTGGGGGTTCACCCCTCCACTTT. The encoded protein is CASRGTGTGGSPLHF.

The rearrangement links TRBV11-3 to TRBJ1-1; 7 bases map to TRBD1. The CDR3 is 14 residues long. Germline V gives CDR1 SGHNT, CDR2 YENEEA. The trim removed 2 bases at V and 4 bases at J, leaving 4 bases unmatched. In nucleotides, the CDR3 is TGTGCCAGCAGCTTAAGACAGGGTGCCACTGAAGCTTTCTTT. Translated: CASSLRQGATEAFF.

The chain couples TRBV7-6 to TRBJ2-1; 8 positions match TRBD2. The trim removed 1 base at V and 4 bases at J, leaving 12 bases unmatched. The CDR3 sequence is 18 residues long. CDR1 SGHVS and CDR2 FNYEAQ come from the germline V gene. The CDR3 region is CASSLELSPGLGYNEQFF. The CDR3 bases are TGTGCCAGCAGCTTAGAATTATCGCCGGGACTAGGTTACAATGAGCAGTTCTTC.

The chain carries TRBV5-6 and TRBJ2-7; D is possibly TRBD2 (5 bases). Trimming removed 9 bases from V and 2 bases from J, with 21 bases in between. The CDR3 spans 15 residues. Germline V gene data show CDR1 as SGHDT and CDR2 as YYEEEE. In DNA form, the CDR3 reads TGTGCCACTTCAAGGAGGAGATCGGGCCCCTACGAGCAGTACTTC. Protein sequence: CATSRRRSGPYEQYF.

The J gene is TRBJ1-2, the V gene TRBV28; possibly TRBD1 for D (6 bases). Trimming removed 7 bases at V and 7 bases at J, with 13 bases between. Germline loops: CDR1 MDHEN, CDR2 SYDVKM. The CDR3 runs 12 residues. The CDR3 protein is CASITPGVGYTF. The DNA for the CDR3 is TGTGCCAGCATTACACCAGGGGTTGGCTACACCTTC.

Points on this clone: This sample also contains other DNA sequences that code for the same CDR3. The V call is TRBV27, the J call TRBJ2-7; TRBD2 aligns across 15 bases. Germline CDR1 is MNHEY and CDR2 is SMNVEV (reference sequence). This CDR3 contains 16 residues. Trimming at V came to 6 bases and at J to 9 bases, leaving 12 bases not matched to a gene. The CDR3 region has the DNA TGTGCCAGCAGCTCCCCGCGGACTAGCGGGAGGGAAGTGCAGTACTTC. Translating gives CASSSPRTSGREVQYF.

This clone has just one count. This chain uses TRBV7-9 with TRBJ1-2, with D perhaps TRBD1 (5 bases). Trimming cost V 5 bases and J 4 bases, with 17 bases left between them. The CDR3 totals 15 residues. Per germline, CDR1 SEHNR and CDR2 FQNEAQ (reference sequence). The CDR3 coding sequence is TGTGCCAGCAGCACCGTCCTTGGGGCAGGCTATGGCTACACCTTC. Translation gives CASSTVLGAGYGYTF.